The 25 T cell receptor beta chains in this list originate from one sample, sequenced in a study of blood T cells in healthy people across ages. The second PCR ran roughly 6 to 12 cycles with a sample-barcoded 5' primer and J-beta primers. TCRdb reanalysed the 5' RACE reads using MiXCR and keeps one entry per CDR3 protein. The profile shows 1.5 million to 2 million distinct CDR3 sequences, about 50% of them singletons. Sequencing was done on a sample of blood. These receptor sequences come from a woman between 35 and 50 years old in good health.

This chain links TRBV6-2 or TRBV6-3 with TRBJ2-5, with TRBD1 as a possible D gene (6 bases). The V end lost 10 bases, the J end lost 11 bases, and 26 bases lay between the germline ends. This CDR3 region has 14 residues. Germline V gene lookup returns CDR1 MNHEY and CDR2 SVGEGT. The CDR3 loop is CATVGQSRSYEQYF. Here the CDR3 DNA reads TGTGCCACTGTCGGACAGTCCCGCTCCTATGAGCAGTACTTC.

This clonotype has more than one count but fewer than ten. This CDR3 is CASSSRDVDTQYF. As DNA, the CDR3 is TGTGCCAGCAGCTCCCGAGATGTTGATACGCAGTATTTT. J is TRBJ2-3 and V is TRBV11-1; D is unresolved. V was pared by 4 bases and J by 6 bases, with 11 bases between. This CDR3 contains 13 residues. Germline CDR1 is SGHAT and CDR2 is FQDESV (reference sequence).

The chain is built from TRBV9 and TRBJ2-1, with 7 bases fitting TRBD2. V trimming: 0 bases; J trimming: 5 bases; junction bases outside the gene matches: 8. The CDR3 consists of 16 residues. From germline, CDR1 is SGDLS and CDR2 YYNGEE. The CDR3 region is CASSVGGRVGDNEQFF. The CDR3 DNA reads TGTGCCAGCAGCGTAGGAGGGAGGGTTGGTGACAATGAGCAGTTCTTC.

There are a few counts of this clonotype. The V call is TRBV7-2, the J call TRBJ1-2; D gene unclear. The CDR3 runs 16 residues. V gave up 1 base and J gave up 7 bases, with 19 bases separating them. Germline CDR1 and CDR2: SGHTA and FQGNSA. The CDR3 reads CASSLVAAGKGGGYTF. The CDR3 nucleotides are TGTGCCAGCAGCTTAGTCGCGGCAGGCAAAGGAGGTGGCTACACCTTC.

CDR3 region: CASSWENRVDTQYF. The CDR3 DNA is TGTGCCAGCAGTTGGGAAAACAGGGTAGATACGCAGTATTTT. This chain connects TRBV27 to TRBJ2-3; tentatively, D is TRBD1 (6 bases). The CDR3 length is 14 residues. V shed 4 bases and J shed 5 bases, with 13 bases lying between them. Per germline, CDR1 MNHEY and CDR2 SMNVEV (reference sequence).

The chain has TRBV6-5 and TRBJ1-6, with D possibly matching TRBD1 (6 bases). The V and J ends lost 2 bases and 6 bases respectively, with 11 bases between them. The CDR3 contains 15 residues. Germline V gene lookup returns CDR1 MNHEY and CDR2 SVGAGI. The CDR3 region is CASSYGDTANSPLHF. The CDR3, as DNA: TGTGCCAGCAGTTACGGGGACACAGCTAATTCACCCCTCCACTTT.

The V gene is TRBV6-5, the J gene TRBJ2-7, with D perhaps matching TRBD2 (6 bases). This CDR3 comprises 17 residues. Germline CDR1 is MNHEY and CDR2 is SVGAGI. Between the trimmed V and J ends, which lost 2 bases and 2 bases, there was a span of 19 bases. CDR3 bases: TGTGCCAGCAGTTACGCCCGACTAGTGGGATCCACCTACGAGCAGTACTTC. This codes for CASSYARLVGSTYEQYF.

This clonotype was counted between two and nine times. This sequence joins TRBV14 and TRBJ2-3; no clear D gene. The germline V gene has CDR1 SGHDN and CDR2 FVKESK. The CDR3 runs to 17 residues. V lost 2 bases to trimming and J lost 1 base, with 16 bases between them. CDR3 protein: CASSQQDPSEGTDTQYF. The DNA for the CDR3 is TGTGCCAGCAGCCAACAGGACCCTAGTGAGGGCACAGATACGCAGTATTTT.

This chain uses TRBV20-1 with TRBJ1-5; possibly TRBD1 for D (5 bases). The CDR3 length is 16 residues. V was pared by 2 bases and J by 6 bases, with 20 bases between. CDR1 DFQATT and CDR2 SNEGSKA come from the germline V gene (reference sequence). CDR3 bases: TGCAGTGCTAGAAGCATCAGGGCAGGGAGTAGTCAGCCCCAGCATTTT. Translation gives CSARSIRAGSSQPQHF.

This chain connects TRBV5-5 to TRBJ1-4, with no clear D. There are 16 residues in the CDR3. In germline, CDR1 is SGHKS, CDR2 YYEKEE (reference sequence). Deletions cut 0 bases from V and 0 bases from J, with 9 bases between. In DNA, the CDR3 is TGTGCCAGCAGCTTGGCAGCAAGATCAACTAATGAAAAACTGTTTTTT. Translated, it gives CASSLAARSTNEKLFF.

The chain couples TRBV5-1 to TRBJ2-1; the D gene is possibly TRBD2 (5 bases). This CDR3 has 15 amino acids. Germline V gene data show CDR1 as SGHRS and CDR2 as YFSETQ. V lost 5 bases, J lost 3 bases, and 15 bases lay in between. CDR3 bases: TGCGCCAGCAGAAGGGAGAATCAATACTACAATGAGCAGTTCTTC. This sequence encodes CASRRENQYYNEQFF.

The CDR3 spells CVGRLDRNTEAFF. CDR3 DNA sequence: TGTGTCGGGAGGTTGGACAGGAACACTGAAGCTTTCTTT. V gene TRBV7-2 combines with J gene TRBJ1-1, with a tentative D call TRBD1 (6 bases). Germline-derived CDR1 and CDR2 are SGHTA and FQGNSA. The CDR3 covers 13 residues.

The chain has TRBV15 and TRBJ1-2; D remains unclear. V gave up 1 base and J gave up 4 bases, with 10 bases separating them. The germline V gene encodes CDR1 LNHNV and CDR2 YYDKDF (reference sequence). The CDR3 is made up of 14 amino acids. In DNA, the CDR3 is TGTGCCACCAGCAGAGGAGGTGCGAGCTATGGCTACACCTTC. Encoded protein: CATSRGGASYGYTF. Variable domain in full (rest from reference TRBV15 and TRBJ1-2): DAMVIQNPRYQVTQFGKPVTLSCSQTLNHNVMYWYQQKSSQAPKLLFHYYDKDFNNEADTPDNFQSRRPNTSFCFLDIRSPGLGDTAMYLCATSRGGASYGYTFGSGTRLTVV.

The chain joins TRBV4-3 to TRBJ2-3; D unclear. From germline, CDR1 is LGHNA and CDR2 YSLEER. The V end was cut by 0 bases, the J end by 0 bases, with 7 bases between. CDR3 length: 15 residues. This chain's CDR3 is CASSQEAWSTDTQYF. The DNA of the CDR3 is TGCGCCAGCAGCCAAGAAGCCTGGAGCACAGATACGCAGTATTTT.

With respect to this clonotype: Germline is not matched at one junction end, which may reflect a read error. The V gene is TRBV27, the J gene TRBJ2-7, with D unclear. The length of the CDR3 is 14 residues. Germline lookup yields CDR1 MNHEY and CDR2 SMNVEV (reference sequence). The CDR3 loop is CASSVWAESYEQYF. The CDR3 DNA sequence: TGCGCCAGCAGTGTATGGGCGGAGTCCTACGAGCAGTACTTC.

This clonotype was counted a single time. In DNA, the CDR3 is TGTGCCAGCTCACCAACTAGCGGGGGGTATGCCTACGAGCAGTACTTC. It is translated as CASSPTSGGYAYEQYF. The chain links TRBV18 to TRBJ2-7; 12 bases align to TRBD2. CDR1 is KGHSH, CDR2 LQKENI, per germline. The CDR3 is 16 amino acids. V was clipped by 2 bases and J by 2 bases; unmatched bases: 4.

The rearrangement joins TRBV6-6 to TRBJ2-7; TRBD1 matches at 8 bases. CDR1 is MNHNY and CDR2 is SVGAGI in the germline V gene (reference sequence). V trimming: 4 bases; J trimming: 3 bases; junction bases outside the gene matches: 8. CDR3 size: 15 residues. In DNA, the CDR3 is TGTGCCAGCAGTTCCACGGGGGACAGGAGCTACGAGCAGTACTTC. Translating gives CASSSTGDRSYEQYF.

The rearrangement uses TRBV14 and TRBJ2-2; 9 positions agree with TRBD2. Germline assignment: CDR1 SGHDN and CDR2 FVKESK. V lost 5 bases, J lost 2 bases, and 6 bases stayed unmatched. The CDR3 contains 16 residues. The CDR3 spells CASSARLAANTGELFF. The CDR3, as DNA: TGTGCCAGCAGCGCAAGACTAGCGGCAAACACCGGGGAGCTGTTTTTT.

Regarding this clonotype: The junction departs from germline at one end; a sequencing error may be responsible. The chain is built from TRBV7-7 and TRBJ2-1; tentative D call: TRBD1 (6 bases). CDR3 length: 13 amino acids. The germline V gene encodes CDR1 SSHAT and CDR2 FNYEAQ (reference sequence). The CDR3 DNA follows: TGTGCTAGCAGCTTACTGGGGGCTGGTGAGCAGTTCTTC. Translated, it gives CASSLLGAGEQFF.

This clonotype has a single count. The CDR3 DNA reads TGTGCCAGCACCCAAGACAGTAGGAGCTCCTACGAGCAGTACTTC. Its translation is CASTQDSRSSYEQYF. V and J are TRBV6-5 and TRBJ2-7, with a possible D match to TRBD1 (5 bases). This CDR3 has 15 amino acids. The germline CDR1 and CDR2 sequences are MNHEY and SVGAGI. Deletions cut 7 bases from V and 0 bases from J, with 16 bases between.

The rearrangement links TRBV19 to TRBJ2-1; a possible D gene is TRBD1 (5 bases). CDR3 size: 13 residues. V was shortened by 6 bases and J by 6 bases, with 12 bases between the two germline ends. Germline V CDR1 and CDR2: LNHDA, SQIVND (reference sequence). The CDR3 sequence is CASRATVGNEQFF. The CDR3 DNA is TGTGCCAGTAGGGCGACAGTGGGCAATGAGCAGTTCTTC.

The table lists this clonotype with a count of one. V gene TRBV7-9 combines with J gene TRBJ1-2; perhaps TRBD1 as D (6 bases). The CDR3 spans 15 residues. Germline V lookup: CDR1 SEHNR, CDR2 FQNEAQ (reference sequence). V dropped 3 bases and J dropped 4 bases, with 15 bases sitting between them. CDR3 amino acids: CASSFGADSAYGYTF. The CDR3 nucleotides are TGTGCCAGCAGCTTCGGGGCGGACAGCGCCTATGGCTACACCTTC.

This rearrangement joins TRBV6-2 or TRBV6-3 to TRBJ2-7; D tentatively fits TRBD1 or TRBD2 (5 bases each). CDR1 MNHEY and CDR2 SVGEGT come from the germline V gene. This CDR3 is built from 16 residues. Trimming left V 5 bases short and J 0 bases short, with 17 bases between. The chain's CDR3 is CASSRYGAASSYEQYF. CDR3 DNA: TGTGCCAGCAGTCGTTACGGGGCGGCGAGCTCCTACGAGCAGTACTTC.

CDR3 protein: CSVGALLNYGYTF. DNA for the CDR3: TGCAGCGTTGGGGCTCTCTTGAACTATGGCTACACCTTC. This chain connects TRBV29-1 to TRBJ1-2; D is unclear. The germline V and J ends were trimmed by 4 bases and 2 bases, with 11 bases remaining between them. The V gene's germline CDR1 is SQVTM and CDR2 ANQGSEA. This CDR3 has 13 amino acids.

This clonotype showed up just once. The chain carries TRBV7-3 and TRBJ1-1; D is unresolved. The V gene lost 1 base and the J gene lost 0 bases, with 12 bases spanning the gap. CDR1 and CDR2 from the germline V gene are SGHTA and FQGTGA. This CDR3 spans 16 amino acids. The CDR3, as DNA: TGTGCCAGCAGCTTAAGCCCCGTGGTGTTGAACACTGAAGCTTTCTTT. It is translated as CASSLSPVVLNTEAFF. Using reference TRBV7-3 and TRBJ1-1 for the parts outside the CDR3, the full variable domain is GAGVSQTPSNKVTEKGKYVELRCDPISGHTALYWYRQSLGQGPEFLIYFQGTGAADDSGLPNDRFFAVRPEGSVSTLKIQRTERGDSAVYLCASSLSPVVLNTEAFFGQGTRLTVV.